The next 10 T cell receptor beta chains were all read from a single sample in a study of cytomegalovirus exposure and HLA in healthy donors (dated by TCRdb to the late 2010s). Library preparation was by the immunoSEQ multiplex PCR assay. For the multiplex PCR, a mixture combining 60 forward primers for TCR Vbeta segments and 13 reverse primers for TCR Jbeta segments was used. TCRdb carries this immuneACCESS record with in-frame sequences only. Its versions omit some clonotypes, under half of them owing to an unresolved V gene in the studies checked, with the rest unexplained. The table for this sample lists about 110,000 clones; over 80% of them were counted only once. The ten largest clones take up less than 3.5% of the sample. Sequencing was carried out using PBMCs. These receptors all come from a man aged 25 to 40 in good health and CMV-seropositive.

The rearrangement uses TRBV2 and TRBJ1-1, with D uncertain. CDR1 is SNHLY and CDR2 is FYNNEI in the germline V gene. The CDR3 runs to 11 residues. The V end was cut by 4 bases, the J end by 10 bases, with 10 bases between. The CDR3 nucleotides are TGTGCCAGCAGTGTCCTGCTGCGAGCTTTCTTT. It codes for CASSVLLRAFF.

The chain carries TRBV6-5 and TRBJ1-2, with D perhaps TRBD1 (6 bases). The V end lost 8 bases, the J end lost 4 bases, and 11 bases lay between the germline ends. Germline V gene data show CDR1 as MNHEY and CDR2 as SVGAGI. The length of the CDR3 is 12 residues. CDR3 amino acids: CASATGIYGYTF. CDR3 DNA: TGTGCCAGCGCTACAGGGATCTATGGCTACACCTTC.

The rearrangement links TRBV10-1 to TRBJ2-5; 9 bases are a match to TRBD1. The V gene end was trimmed by 3 bases and the J gene end by 5 bases; junction bases not matched to a gene: 7. Looked up from germline, CDR1 is WNHNN and CDR2 is SYGVQD (reference sequence). The CDR3 consists of 15 residues. This CDR3 reads CASSDSTGGGETQYF. CDR3 in DNA: TGCGCCAGCAGTGACAGCACAGGGGGCGGTGAGACCCAGTACTTC.

V is TRBV4-1 and J is TRBJ1-2, with a possible D match to TRBD1 (6 bases). The germline gives CDR1 MGHRA, CDR2 YSYEKL. CDR3 length: 16 residues. The V gene lost 3 bases and the J gene lost 4 bases, with 18 bases spanning the gap. In nucleotides, the CDR3 is TGCGCCAGCAGCCAGGAAGGGCAGGGGCCTCTCTATGGCTACACCTTC. Translating gives CASSQEGQGPLYGYTF.

J is TRBJ1-3 and V is TRBV6-6; possibly TRBD1 for D (5 bases). Germline CDR1 reads MNHNY; CDR2 reads SVGAGI (reference sequence). The V end lost 6 bases, the J end lost 7 bases, and 19 bases lay between the germline ends. The CDR3 consists of 15 residues. The CDR3 DNA is TGTGCCAGCAGCTACCAAATGACAGAAACGAACACCATATATTTT. Protein: CASSYQMTETNTIYF.

Details on this clone: Different DNA sequences within this sample yield the same CDR3. The gene calls are TRBV2 and TRBJ2-3; tentatively, D is TRBD2 (6 bases). Germline V gene data show CDR1 as SNHLY and CDR2 as FYNNEI. Trimming took 8 bases from V and 4 from J, leaving 19 bases between them. This CDR3 region has 15 residues. The CDR3: CASCPSGGASDTQYF. CDR3 coding DNA: TGTGCCAGCTGCCCAAGCGGAGGGGCATCAGATACGCAGTATTTT.

This clone has a single count. The chain links TRBV2 to TRBJ1-1; 10 bases are shared with TRBD1. The germline CDR1 and CDR2 sequences are SNHLY and FYNNEI. The CDR3 contains 16 residues. The trim removed 7 bases at V and 6 bases at J, leaving 14 bases unmatched. The CDR3 reads CASTNRDRGVKAEAFF. The CDR3 nucleotides are TGTGCCAGCACTAACCGGGACAGGGGCGTAAAGGCTGAAGCTTTCTTT.

The V call is TRBV5-1, the J call TRBJ2-1; D gene ambiguous. The CDR3 is 16 amino acids. Germline V lookup: CDR1 SGHRS, CDR2 YFSETQ. Trimming removed 3 bases from V and 7 bases from J, with 20 bases in between. DNA of the CDR3: TGCGCCAGCAGCTCGAGCAAGACATCGCCGGCGAATGAGCAGTTCTTC. This codes for CASSSSKTSPANEQFF.

The chain links TRBV10-1 to TRBJ1-1; D is possibly TRBD1 (5 bases). Germline V lookup: CDR1 WNHNN, CDR2 SYGVQD (reference sequence). The V and J ends lost 4 bases and 2 bases respectively, with 8 bases between them. The CDR3 is 13 amino acids. The CDR3, as DNA: TGCGCCAGCAGTGCGACAGCCAACACTGAAGCTTTCTTT. This encodes CASSATANTEAFF.

Of note for this clone: Other DNA sequences in this sample translate to the same CDR3. The chain combines TRBV25-1 with TRBJ2-7; D is unclear. The CDR3 sequence is 11 residues long. V dropped 4 bases and J dropped 3 bases, with 4 bases sitting between them. Germline V gives CDR1 MGHDK, CDR2 SYGVNS. As DNA, the CDR3 is TGTGCCAGCAGTGCCTACTACGAGCAGTACTTC. It specifies CASSAYYEQYF.